The sequence of this T cell receptor (beta chain) was determined in a study of T cells in Graves' hyperthyroidism and ophthalmopathy. Whole-study findings and limits: Clonotypes that were expanded in thyroid above 0.001 mostly appeared in blood too. Model predictions of ophthalmopathy came a median approximately 6.2 months before onset.

As concerns this clonotype: The antigen is unknown.

The source material, RNA transcripts, was used to amplify TCR beta CDR3 regions. During a first-round RT-PCR of the TCR CDR3, the HTBI primer set was used. MiXCR was run by TCRdb on the multiplex PCR reads, yielding one entry per CDR3 protein. Among around 620,000 distinct CDR3 sequences listed, more than 45% were seen once. With 7 bases removed from V and 3 bases from J, the gap between germline ends came to 16 bases. This CDR3 comprises 14 residues. CDR1 is SEHNR, CDR2 FQNEAQ, per germline (reference sequence). This receptor was identified in an adult woman with Graves' disease, either hyperthyroidism or ophthalmopathy (not recorded which). This chain uses TRBV7-9 with TRBJ2-7; either TRBD1 or TRBD2 may supply D (5 bases each). Sequenced input: peripheral blood or thyroid tissue (not recorded which). The CDR3 loop reads CASINRGADYEQYF. The CDR3 bases are TGTGCCAGCATAAATCGAGGGGCGGACTACGAGCAGTACTTC. The full variable domain, completed using reference TRBV7-9 and TRBJ2-7, is DTGVSQNPRHKITKRGQNVTFRCDPISEHNRLYWYRQTLGQGPEFLTYFQNEAQLEKSRLLSDRFSAERPKGSFSTLEIQRTEQGDSAMYLCASINRGADYEQYFGPGTRLTVT.